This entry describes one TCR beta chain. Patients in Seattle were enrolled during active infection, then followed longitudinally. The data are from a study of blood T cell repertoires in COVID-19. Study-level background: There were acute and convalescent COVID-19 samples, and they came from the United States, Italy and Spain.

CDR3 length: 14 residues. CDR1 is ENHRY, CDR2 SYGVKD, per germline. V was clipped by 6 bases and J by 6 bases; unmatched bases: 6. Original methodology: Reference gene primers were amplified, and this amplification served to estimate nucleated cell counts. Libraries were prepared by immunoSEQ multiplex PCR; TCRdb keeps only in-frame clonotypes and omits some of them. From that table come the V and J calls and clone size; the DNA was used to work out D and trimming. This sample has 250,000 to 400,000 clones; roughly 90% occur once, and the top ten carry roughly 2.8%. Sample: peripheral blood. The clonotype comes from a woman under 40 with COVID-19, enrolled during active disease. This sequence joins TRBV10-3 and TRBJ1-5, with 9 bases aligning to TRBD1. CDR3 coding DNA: TGTGCCATCAGCGGGACAGGGAGTGTTCAGCCCCAGCATTTT. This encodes CAISGTGSVQPQHF.